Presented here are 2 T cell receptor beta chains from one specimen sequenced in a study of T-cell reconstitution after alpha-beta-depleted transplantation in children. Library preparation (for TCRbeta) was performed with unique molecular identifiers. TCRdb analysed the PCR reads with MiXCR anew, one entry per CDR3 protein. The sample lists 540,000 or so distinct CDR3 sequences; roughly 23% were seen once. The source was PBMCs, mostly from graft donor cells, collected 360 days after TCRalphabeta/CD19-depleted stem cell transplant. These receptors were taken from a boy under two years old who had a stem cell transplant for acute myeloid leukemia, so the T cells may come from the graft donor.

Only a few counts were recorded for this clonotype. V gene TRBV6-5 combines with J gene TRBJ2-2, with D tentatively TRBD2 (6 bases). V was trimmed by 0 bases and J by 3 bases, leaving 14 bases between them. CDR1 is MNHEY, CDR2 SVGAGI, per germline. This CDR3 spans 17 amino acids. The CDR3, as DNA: TGTGCCAGCAGTTACTCTCCAGTGGGGGACTACACCGGGGAGCTGTTTTTT. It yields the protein CASSYSPVGDYTGELFF.

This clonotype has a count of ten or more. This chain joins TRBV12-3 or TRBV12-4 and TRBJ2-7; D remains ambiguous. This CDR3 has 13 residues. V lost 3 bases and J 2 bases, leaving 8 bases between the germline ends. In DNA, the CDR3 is TGTGCCAGCAGTTTTGCGGTAACCTACGAGCAGTACTTC. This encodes CASSFAVTYEQYF.